One and the same sample provided the 11 T cell receptor beta chains below, sequenced in a study of blood T cell repertoires in COVID-19. Produced via immunoSEQ multiplex PCR; TCRdb's table is partial and in-frame only. The data contain roughly 46,000 clones, roughly four fifths of them singletons. Sequences were obtained from peripheral blood. All receptors derive from a man aged 55 to 69 with active COVID-19.

The chain carries TRBV28 and TRBJ2-4; D perhaps matches TRBD2 (5 bases). Trimming cost V 7 bases and J 9 bases, with 28 bases left between them. Germline V gene sequence: CDR1 MDHEN, CDR2 SYDVKM. CDR3 size: 17 residues. CDR3 region: CASKGEGLLELDTIQYF. CDR3 DNA: TGTGCCAGCAAAGGCGAGGGCCTACTAGAACTTGATACCATTCAGTACTTC.

V and J are TRBV24-1 and TRBJ2-7; D may be TRBD1 (6 bases). Trimming removed 4 bases at V and 2 bases at J, with 11 bases between. The CDR3 extends over 14 amino acids. The germline CDR1 and CDR2 sequences are KGHDR and SFDVKD. This CDR3 is CATSDPGTTYEQYF. CDR3 bases: TGTGCCACCAGTGACCCCGGGACAACCTACGAGCAGTACTTC.

In this sample, this clone turned up a few times. This sequence joins TRBV28 and TRBJ2-3; 13 bases agree with TRBD2. Germline V gene sequence: CDR1 MDHEN, CDR2 SYDVKM. J was trimmed by 6 bases and V by 2 bases; bases with no gene match: 5. The CDR3 consists of 16 residues. CDR3 DNA sequence: TGTGCCAGCAGTTTACTACTAGCGGGAGGGCCCGATACGCAGTATTTT. It specifies CASSLLLAGGPDTQYF.

V and J are TRBV28 and TRBJ2-5; 7 bases are a match to TRBD1. Germline assignment: CDR1 MDHEN and CDR2 SYDVKM. Trimming took 2 bases from V and 3 from J; bases not matched to a gene: 6. This CDR3 contains 15 residues. CDR3 nucleotide sequence: TGTGCCAGCAGTTTAAACCCGACAGGGAAAGAGACCCAGTACTTC. It codes for CASSLNPTGKETQYF.

The V gene is TRBV25-1, the J gene TRBJ2-7; 7 nucleotides match TRBD1. The CDR3 totals 14 residues. The ends lost 6 bases at V and 3 bases at J; junction bases unmatched: 8. Per the germline V gene, CDR1 is MGHDK and CDR2 is SYGVNS. CDR3 residues: CASRGDSGRYEQYF. CDR3 in DNA: TGTGCCAGCAGAGGGGACAGTGGTCGCTACGAGCAGTACTTC.

The V gene is TRBV5-1, the J gene TRBJ2-5; 8 nucleotides match TRBD2. The V and J ends lost 4 bases and 9 bases, in that order; junction bases with no gene match: 14. Germline V CDR1 and CDR2: SGHRS, YFSETQ. The CDR3 is 15 amino acids. The DNA for the CDR3 is TGCGCCAGCAGCCCCTTAGCGGGGTCTGAGAGGCCCCAGTACTTC. This translates into CASSPLAGSERPQYF.

The V call is TRBV28, the J call TRBJ2-4, with D tentatively TRBD1 (6 bases). The germline CDR1 and CDR2 sequences are MDHEN and SYDVKM. This CDR3 contains 15 residues. Trimming cost V 2 bases and J 0 bases, with 8 bases left between them. The CDR3 region is CASSLPGAAKNIQYF. The CDR3 DNA reads TGTGCCAGCAGTTTACCAGGGGCAGCCAAAAACATTCAGTACTTC.

This clone has a single count. The V call is TRBV25-1, the J call TRBJ1-2, with D possibly matching TRBD1 (6 bases). CDR3 length equals 14 residues. Trimming removed 2 bases from V and 6 bases from J, with 13 bases in between. Per the germline V gene, CDR1 is MGHDK and CDR2 is SYGVNS. DNA of the CDR3: TGTGCCAGCAGTGAACCACAGGGCAGAAATGGCTACACCTTC. Its protein product is CASSEPQGRNGYTF.

The chain links TRBV11-1 to TRBJ2-3; a possible D gene is TRBD2 (5 bases). The germline CDR1 and CDR2 sequences are SGHAT and FQDESV (reference sequence). V lost 3 bases and J lost 3, with 10 bases in between. The CDR3 has 14 residues. CDR3 coding DNA: TGTGCCAGCAGCTTGGTGAGGGAAACAGATACGCAGTATTTT. Translated, it gives CASSLVRETDTQYF.

The V gene is TRBV4-1, the J gene TRBJ2-3, with unresolved D. V lost 0 bases to trimming and J lost 8 bases, with 12 bases between them. Germline CDR1 and CDR2: MGHRA and YSYEKL. The CDR3 loop spans 14 amino acids. The CDR3 here is CASSQDRGDRTQYF. CDR3 DNA: TGCGCCAGCAGCCAAGACCGTGGAGATCGTACGCAGTATTTT.

The V call is TRBV6-2 or TRBV6-3, the J call TRBJ2-3, with 8 bases lining up with TRBD1. The V gene's germline CDR1 is MNHEY and CDR2 SVGEGT. CDR3 length: 14 amino acids. The trim removed 3 bases at V and 7 bases at J, leaving 6 bases unmatched. The CDR3 loop is CASSYRDRTNTQYF. CDR3 coding DNA: TGTGCCAGCAGTTATAGGGACAGGACTAATACGCAGTATTTT.